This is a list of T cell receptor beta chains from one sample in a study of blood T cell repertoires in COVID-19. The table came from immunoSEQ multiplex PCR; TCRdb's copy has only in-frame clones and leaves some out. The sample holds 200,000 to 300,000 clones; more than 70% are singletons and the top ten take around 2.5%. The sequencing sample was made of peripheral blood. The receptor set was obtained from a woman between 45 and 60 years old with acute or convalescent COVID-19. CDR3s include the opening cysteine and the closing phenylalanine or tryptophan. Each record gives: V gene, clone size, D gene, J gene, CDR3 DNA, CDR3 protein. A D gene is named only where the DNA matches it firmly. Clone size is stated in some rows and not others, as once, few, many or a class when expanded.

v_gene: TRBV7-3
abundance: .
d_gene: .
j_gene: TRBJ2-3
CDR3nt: TGTGCCAGCAGCTCCCGGACTACCACTCCCAAAGATACGCAGTATTTT
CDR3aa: CASSSRTTTPKDTQYF

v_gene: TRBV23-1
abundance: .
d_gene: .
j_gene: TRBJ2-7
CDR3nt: TGCGCCAGCAGTCAGCGCGGGCCATACGAGCAGTACTTC
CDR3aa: CASSQRGPYEQYF

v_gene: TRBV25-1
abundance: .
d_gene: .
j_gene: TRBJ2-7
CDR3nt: TGTGCCAGCAGTGAACCTCGCAGGGCCACAACGTACGAGCAGTACTTC
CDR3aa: CASSEPRRATTYEQYF

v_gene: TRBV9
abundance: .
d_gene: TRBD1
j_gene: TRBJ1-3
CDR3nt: TGTGCCAGCAGCGTAGACGGGACAGGGTACACTGGAAACACCATATATTTT
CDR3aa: CASSVDGTGYTGNTIYF

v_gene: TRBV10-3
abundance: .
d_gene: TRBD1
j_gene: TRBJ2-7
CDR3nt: TGTGCCATCAGTAAGTCAGACAGGGACCTCTCCTACGAGCAGTACTTC
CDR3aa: CAISKSDRDLSYEQYF

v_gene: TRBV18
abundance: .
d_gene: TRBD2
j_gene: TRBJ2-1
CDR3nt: TGTGCCAGCTCACCACCGCCTAGCGGGAGTGGGAATGAGCAGTTCTTC
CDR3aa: CASSPPPSGSGNEQFF

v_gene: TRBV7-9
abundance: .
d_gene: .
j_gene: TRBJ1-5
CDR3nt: TGTGCCAGCAGCTTAGATCGGTTCCAGGGGCATCAGCCCCAGCATTTT
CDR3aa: CASSLDRFQGHQPQHF

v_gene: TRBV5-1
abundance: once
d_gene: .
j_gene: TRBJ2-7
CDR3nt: TGCGCCAGCAGCTTCACTAGCCGGTCCTACGAGCAGTACTTC
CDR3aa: CASSFTSRSYEQYF

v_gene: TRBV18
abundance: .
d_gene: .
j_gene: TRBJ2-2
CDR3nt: TGTGCCAGCTCACCACTTCAGGGTGGGAACACCGGGGAGCTGTTTTTT
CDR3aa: CASSPLQGGNTGELFF

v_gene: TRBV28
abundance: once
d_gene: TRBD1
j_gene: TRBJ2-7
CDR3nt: TGTGCCAGCAGCTTCCGGGACAGGGGCTACGAGCAGTACTTC
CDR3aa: CASSFRDRGYEQYF